This T cell receptor beta chain was observed in a study of blood T cells in healthy people across ages. The ends were cut back, 10 bases at V and 5 bases at J, with 17 bases in the middle. The germline V gene encodes CDR1 ENHRY and CDR2 SYGVKD. The CDR3 spans 13 residues. The second PCR ran about 6 to 12 cycles with a sample-barcoded 5' primer and J-beta primers. In TCRdb, the 5' RACE reads were re-called with MiXCR into one record per CDR3 protein. The sample holds around 580,000 distinct CDR3 sequences, around half seen once. Material: blood. The chain employs TRBV10-3 and TRBJ2-5; the D is unclear. The TCR originated in a man of 80 years or more in good health. DNA for the CDR3: TGTGCCAGCCCCCTAGGATTCGGGGAGACCCAGTACTTC. Its translation: CASPLGFGETQYF.